These 26 T cell receptor beta chains were sequenced from one sample in a study of blood T cells in healthy people across ages. Together with a sample-barcoded 5' primer, a J-beta primer mix was included in a second PCR lasting about 7 to 11 cycles. MiXCR, applied by TCRdb to the 5' RACE reads, yields one record per CDR3 protein. The profile shows 1.5 million to 2 million distinct CDR3 sequences, around half of them singletons. What was sequenced was blood. All receptors derive from a middle-aged woman in good health.

This clonotype was recorded a few times. The chain carries TRBV6-5 and TRBJ2-3; D not resolved. Trimming shortened V by 0 bases and J by 4 bases, and 11 bases separated the two germline ends. Germline lookup yields CDR1 MNHEY and CDR2 SVGAGI. CDR3 length: 15 amino acids. The CDR3 is CASSYSTSLSDTQYF. The DNA of the CDR3 is TGTGCCAGCAGTTACTCGACATCCTTGTCAGATACGCAGTATTTT.

J is TRBJ2-1 and V is TRBV20-1; 7 bases match TRBD2. Germline values: CDR1 DFQATT, CDR2 SNEGSKA (reference sequence). The junction had 5 bases not matched to a gene; V was cut back by 2 bases and J by 4 bases. The CDR3 is made up of 14 amino acids. The CDR3 sequence is CSARSGEGYNEQFF. Here the CDR3 DNA reads TGCAGTGCTAGATCGGGGGAGGGGTACAATGAGCAGTTCTTC.

The V call is TRBV7-9, the J call TRBJ1-2, with 9 bases that match TRBD1. Germline CDR1 SEHNR, CDR2 FQNEAQ (reference sequence). The CDR3 has 15 residues. The trim removed 6 bases at V and 3 bases at J, leaving 8 bases unmatched. The CDR3 loop reads CASSRLTGGDYGYTF. In nucleotides, the CDR3 is TGTGCCAGCAGTCGATTGACAGGGGGGGACTATGGCTACACCTTC.

V is TRBV6-5 and J is TRBJ2-3; weak D call: TRBD1 (6 bases). CDR3 length equals 16 residues. CDR1 and CDR2 (germline): MNHEY, SVGAGI. Trimming took off 2 bases at V and 7 bases at J, with 19 bases between the two ends. CDR3 nucleotide sequence: TGTGCCAGCAGTTACCTCGTCCCGGGACAAGTACATACGCAGTATTTT. Protein product: CASSYLVPGQVHTQYF.

The chain uses TRBV11-3 and TRBJ2-1; the match to TRBD1 covers 12 bases. In germline, CDR1 is SGHNT, CDR2 YENEEA. The CDR3 extends over 16 amino acids. The V gene end was trimmed by 3 bases and the J gene end by 12 bases; junction bases not matched to a gene: 12. The CDR3 reads CASSLGPGTGGEGQFF. CDR3 DNA sequence: TGTGCCAGCAGCTTGGGTCCCGGGACAGGGGGCGAGGGGCAGTTCTTC.

This clonotype has just a few counts. The V gene is TRBV9, the J gene TRBJ2-5; 7 positions match TRBD1. The CDR3 runs to 15 residues. Germline trimming cut 3 bases from V and 2 bases from J; bases unmatched to any gene: 7. Germline CDR1 and CDR2: SGDLS and YYNGEE. CDR3 region: CASSGSGTDQETQYF. As DNA, the CDR3 is TGTGCCAGCAGCGGGTCCGGGACAGATCAAGAGACCCAGTACTTC.

As regards this clonotype: Relative to the germline gene, one junction end is altered; a read error may explain this. The chain couples TRBV6-1 to TRBJ1-5, with 7 bases matching TRBD1. CDR1 and CDR2 (germline): MNHNS, SASEGT. The CDR3 has 14 amino acids. CDR3 loop: CASSEGAGGQPQHF. The CDR3 coding sequence is TGCGCCAGCAGTGAGGGGGCAGGGGGTCAGCCCCAGCATTTT.

This chain joins TRBV4-3 and TRBJ1-1, with D maybe TRBD1 (5 bases). With 0 bases removed from V and 8 bases from J, the gap between germline ends came to 13 bases. CDR3 size: 14 residues. Germline V gives CDR1 LGHNA, CDR2 YSLEER. In DNA, the CDR3 is TGCGCCAGCAGCCAAGAGAGGGGAAAGATCGAAGCTTTCTTT. It codes for CASSQERGKIEAFF.

The CDR3 is CASSYSKQGVRYEQYF. The DNA for the CDR3 is TGTGCCAGCAGTTACTCTAAACAGGGGGTTCGCTACGAGCAGTACTTC. The chain joins TRBV6-2 or TRBV6-3 to TRBJ2-7; TRBD1 matches 8 bases. V shed 0 bases, J shed 3 bases, and the junction held 7 bases outside the gene matches. Germline CDR1 reads MNHEY; CDR2 reads SVGEGT. CDR3 length: 16 residues.

This clonotype was counted only a few times. The J gene is TRBJ2-3, the V gene TRBV7-2; weak D call: TRBD2 (5 bases). The CDR3 has 15 amino acids. Germline V gives CDR1 SGHTA, CDR2 FQGNSA. V lost 6 bases and J lost 1, with 14 bases in between. This chain's CDR3 is CASSFSRGRTDTQYF. CDR3 DNA sequence: TGTGCCAGCAGTTTTAGCCGGGGTCGCACAGATACGCAGTATTTT.

The chain couples TRBV20-1 to TRBJ2-5, with 7 bases lining up with TRBD2. CDR1 is DFQATT, CDR2 SNEGSKA, per germline (reference sequence). The CDR3 is 14 amino acids. CDR3 nucleotide sequence: TGCAGGCCGCGGCGGGGGACCTCCTACAATGAGCAGTACTTC. Translating gives CRPRRGTSYNEQYF.

The rearrangement uses TRBV20-1 and TRBJ1-1; 11 bases line up with TRBD1. The germline gives CDR1 DFQATT, CDR2 SNEGSKA (reference sequence). The junction had 14 bases not matched to a gene; V was cut back by 6 bases and J by 5 bases. This CDR3 contains 16 residues. CDR3 bases: TGCAGTGCGCCCGGGACAGGGGGGATGGGGGGGACTGAAGCTTTCTTT. Translating gives CSAPGTGGMGGTEAFF.

Only a few counts were recorded for this clonotype. The V call is TRBV7-8, the J call TRBJ2-7; 7 nucleotides align to TRBD2. V lost 1 base to trimming and J lost 4 bases; unmatched junction nucleotides: 10. CDR1 and CDR2 from the germline V gene are SGHVS and FQNEAQ. The CDR3 contains 16 residues. This chain's CDR3 is CASSLEAPGLIYEQYF. CDR3 bases: TGTGCCAGCAGCTTAGAAGCCCCGGGACTAATTTACGAGCAGTACTTC.

This clonotype was seen only a few times. J is TRBJ2-7 and V is TRBV25-1; 10 bases fit TRBD2. CDR3 size: 14 residues. CDR1 is MGHDK, CDR2 SYGVNS, per germline. J lost 5 bases, V lost 7 bases, and 8 bases had no gene match. The CDR3 nucleotides read TGTGCCAGCATAGCTAGCGGGGGAGATGACGAGCAGTACTTC. This codes for CASIASGGDDEQYF.

The V and J genes are TRBV3-1 and TRBJ2-1; TRBD1 might be the D (5 bases). The germline gives CDR1 LGHDT, CDR2 YNNKEL (reference sequence). This CDR3 contains 14 residues. The ends were cut back, 3 bases at V and 3 bases at J, with 9 bases in the middle. The CDR3 loop is CASSQGPGYNEQFF. CDR3 in DNA: TGTGCCAGCAGCCAGGGGCCGGGCTACAATGAGCAGTTCTTC.

This clonotype was recorded a few times. V is TRBV12-3 or TRBV12-4 and J is TRBJ1-6; D is perhaps TRBD1 (5 bases). The V gene lost 4 bases and the J gene lost 10 bases, with 11 bases spanning the gap. The CDR3 spans 13 residues. The CDR3, as DNA: TGTGCCAGCAGTTCGGACATGGGGTCACCCCTCCACTTT. Translating gives CASSSDMGSPLHF.

The chain has TRBV7-2 and TRBJ2-3, with D maybe TRBD1 (6 bases). CDR1 SGHTA and CDR2 FQGNSA come from the germline V gene. Trimming left V 4 bases short and J 7 bases short, with 21 bases between. The CDR3 is 16 amino acids. This CDR3 is CASSSSAGQGMNTQYF. The CDR3 DNA sequence: TGTGCCAGCAGCTCTAGTGCGGGCCAGGGGATGAATACGCAGTATTTT.

This clonotype appeared once. CDR3 loop: CSVESGFF. Written as DNA, the CDR3 is TGCAGCGTTGAGTCTGGGTTCTTC. This chain links TRBV29-1 with TRBJ2-1; D gene ambiguous. This CDR3 comprises 8 residues. The germline V gene encodes CDR1 SQVTM and CDR2 ANQGSEA. Trimming removed 3 bases at V and 15 bases at J, with 6 bases between.

This clonotype has a handful of counts. The rearrangement links TRBV12-3 or TRBV12-4 to TRBJ2-4; 7 positions agree with TRBD1. Trimming at V came to 7 bases and at J to 7 bases, leaving 4 bases not matched to a gene. The CDR3 is made up of 12 amino acids. The CDR3: CASTLTGNIQYF. The CDR3 DNA sequence: TGTGCCAGCACTTTGACAGGGAACATTCAGTACTTC.

The rearrangement joins TRBV29-1 to TRBJ2-1, with TRBD2 identical over 8 bases. This CDR3 has 14 residues. Germline lookup yields CDR1 SQVTM and CDR2 ANQGSEA. The CDR3 nucleotides are TGCGGCGCCAGCGGGGGCGGGCAAAAAAATGAGCAGTTCTTC. It translates to CGASGGGQKNEQFF.

This clonotype turned up a few times. The chain joins TRBV3-1 to TRBJ2-1; D might be TRBD1 or TRBD2, each matching 5 bases. The CDR3 contains 16 residues. V was pared by 6 bases and J by 4 bases, with 19 bases between. CDR1 is LGHDT, CDR2 YNNKEL, per germline (reference sequence). CDR3 in amino acids: CASRHTGTLHYNEQFF. Written as DNA, the CDR3 is TGTGCCAGCAGACATACCGGGACCTTACATTACAATGAGCAGTTCTTC.

This sequence joins TRBV5-1 and TRBJ1-2, with D perhaps matching TRBD1 (5 bases). CDR3 size: 14 residues. Germline V lookup: CDR1 SGHRS, CDR2 YFSETQ. V was clipped by 2 bases and J by 4 bases, with 12 bases between them. CDR3 residues: CASSFEGVRYGYTF. The CDR3 nucleotides read TGCGCCAGCAGCTTTGAAGGGGTCCGCTATGGCTACACCTTC.

The chain carries TRBV20-1 and TRBJ1-2; no clear D gene. CDR3 length: 13 residues. Per germline, CDR1 DFQATT and CDR2 SNEGSKA (reference sequence). V lost 2 bases, J lost 2 bases, and 9 bases lay in between. The CDR3 reads CSARSGSNYGYTF. In DNA, the CDR3 is TGCAGTGCTAGAAGCGGTTCCAACTATGGCTACACCTTC.

This clonotype has more than one count but fewer than ten. The chain couples TRBV20-1 to TRBJ2-5; 10 positions agree with TRBD2. In germline, CDR1 is DFQATT, CDR2 SNEGSKA (reference sequence). With V trimmed by 0 bases and J by 1 base, 5 bases remained unmatched. The CDR3 contains 16 residues. The CDR3: CSARDAASGSQETQYF. Here the CDR3 DNA reads TGCAGTGCTAGAGATGCGGCTAGCGGGAGCCAAGAGACCCAGTACTTC.

The CDR3 loop is CASSKAGFSEQYF. CDR3 coding DNA: TGTGCCAGCAGTAAGGCGGGATTCTCCGAGCAGTACTTC. The genes are TRBV6-2 or TRBV6-3 and TRBJ2-7, with TRBD2 as a possible D gene (6 bases). Trimming removed 5 bases at V and 6 bases at J, with 14 bases between. Germline V lookup: CDR1 MNHEY, CDR2 SVGEGT. This CDR3 region has 13 residues.

This clonotype was seen a handful of times. The rearrangement joins TRBV12-3 or TRBV12-4 to TRBJ2-1; 13 nucleotides line up with TRBD2. The junction had 10 bases not matched to a gene; V was cut back by 5 bases and J by 0 bases. The CDR3 extends over 19 amino acids. This CDR3 reads CASSLRTSGGQYSYNEQFF. CDR3 sequence (DNA): TGTGCCAGCAGTCTAAGGACTAGCGGGGGCCAATACTCCTACAATGAGCAGTTCTTC.